The following is a TCR beta chain sequence with its context. This record comes from a study of blood T cell repertoires in COVID-19. Study context: Collection of acute and convalescent COVID-19 samples took place in the United States, Italy and Spain.

As processed by the authors: From reference gene primer amplification, estimates of nucleated cell counts were derived. Sequenced by immunoSEQ multiplex PCR; TCRdb stores in-frame clones only, minus some. The V and J calls and the clone size are those of that table, but D and trimming were determined from the DNA. Among around 23,000 clones, 83% were seen once, and the ten largest hold more than 6%. CDR1 KGHSH and CDR2 LQKENI come from the germline V gene. With 3 bases removed from V and 0 bases from J, the gap between germline ends came to 5 bases. CDR3 size: 13 residues. The clonotype originates from a human donor in a cohort sampled during active COVID-19. Source material: peripheral blood. The chain couples TRBV18 to TRBJ1-2, with D hard to call. The DNA of the CDR3 is TGTGCCAGCTCACCGGCAGCTAACTATGGCTACACCTTC. Amino acids: CASSPAANYGYTF.